This TCR beta chain emerged from a study of monozygotic twins with inflammatory bowel disease. The CDR3 covers 16 residues. Germline V lookup: CDR1 SGHAT, CDR2 FQNNGV. TCRdb processed the 5' RACE reads again and assigns one entry to each CDR3 protein, with no DNA. The sample totals roughly 140,000 distinct CDR3 sequences; its top ten clones hold around 2.5%. Material for sequencing was blood. This rearrangement joins TRBV11-2 to TRBJ1-5. The TCR sequence derives from a human donor with ulcerative colitis or Crohn's disease, or a healthy co-twin of an affected twin (not recorded which). CDR3 in amino acids: CASSATGSSNAQPQHF.